These 22 T cell receptor beta chains came from one sample sequenced in a study of T cells in Graves' hyperthyroidism and ophthalmopathy. RNA transcripts served as the template for amplifying TCR beta CDR3 regions. The study used the HTBI primer set for a first-round RT-PCR of the TCR CDR3. TCRdb ran MiXCR on the multiplex PCR reads and lists one entry per CDR3 protein. The repertoire has 400,000 to 500,000 distinct CDR3 sequences, 13% to 15% of them found once; the top ten carry 15% to 20%. Sequencing was carried out using blood. All receptors derive from a woman under 30 with Graves' hyperthyroidism.

This clonotype was detected ten times or more. The V and J genes are TRBV7-3 and TRBJ2-1; 13 positions agree with TRBD2. V was pared by 5 bases and J by 12 bases, with 7 bases of the junction left unmatched. The CDR3 is 14 amino acids. In germline, CDR1 is SGHTA, CDR2 FQGTGA. The DNA for the CDR3 is TGTGCCAGCAGCCCGGGGACTAGCGGGACCTTGCAGTTCTTC. This codes for CASSPGTSGTLQFF.

This clonotype was seen ten or more times. The chain is built from TRBV13 and TRBJ1-5; the D is unclear. The V gene's germline CDR1 is PRHDT and CDR2 FYEKMQ (reference sequence). With 5 bases removed from V and 6 bases from J, the gap between germline ends came to 20 bases. The CDR3 spans 16 residues. The CDR3 DNA reads as TGTGCCAGCAGCCGTCAGGAGGAGGTGTTTGGTCAGCCCCAGCATTTT. This sequence encodes CASSRQEEVFGQPQHF.

The chain joins TRBV9 to TRBJ1-2, with 7 bases aligning to TRBD1. J lost 3 bases, V lost 3 bases, and 5 bases had no gene match. The CDR3 spans 14 residues. CDR1 SGDLS and CDR2 YYNGEE come from the germline V gene. For the CDR3, the DNA is TGTGCCAGCAGCGCCGGACAGGTCTACTATGGCTACACCTTC. Protein: CASSAGQVYYGYTF.

Ten or more counts support this clonotype. V is TRBV9 and J is TRBJ2-1; 12 bases are a match to TRBD2. The ends lost 4 bases at V and 7 bases at J; junction bases unmatched: 15. Germline V gene data show CDR1 as SGDLS and CDR2 as YYNGEE. This CDR3 is 18 amino acids long. The CDR3 reads CASSITQTSGRVWNEQFF. DNA of the CDR3: TGTGCCAGCAGCATAACCCAGACTAGCGGGAGAGTATGGAATGAGCAGTTCTTC.

This clonotype was counted between two and nine times. The V call is TRBV29-1, the J call TRBJ1-3, with D possibly TRBD1 on 5 matching bases. From germline, CDR1 is SQVTM and CDR2 ANQGSEA. With 4 bases removed from V and 9 bases from J, the gap between germline ends came to 10 bases. The CDR3 length is 11 residues. Here the CDR3 reads CSVGAGGTIYF. The DNA of the CDR3 is TGCAGCGTTGGGGCTGGGGGCACCATATATTTT. Combining the CDR3 with reference TRBV29-1 and TRBJ1-3 gives the whole variable domain SAVISQKPSRDICQRGTSLTIQCQVDSQVTMMFWYRQQPGQSLTLIATANQGSEATYESGFVIDKFPISRPNLTFSTLTVSNMSPEDSSIYLCSVGAGGTIYFGEGSWLTVV.

This rearrangement joins TRBV7-2 to TRBJ2-7; no firm D call. CDR1 and CDR2 (germline): SGHTA, FQGNSA. V was cut by 1 base and J by 3 bases, with 13 bases left in between. The CDR3 is 15 amino acids. The CDR3 nucleotides are TGTGCCAGCAGCTTAGAGTTCAGCAATCTCTACGAGCAGTACTTC. It is translated as CASSLEFSNLYEQYF.

This clonotype was counted at least ten times. The V gene is TRBV12-3 or TRBV12-4, the J gene TRBJ1-3, with 7 bases that match TRBD1. The CDR3 loop spans 16 amino acids. Losses at the gene ends were 2 bases for V and 6 bases for J; bases not matched to a gene: 10. CDR3 sequence (DNA): TGTGCCAGCAGTTTATCCTGGGACAGCTCTCCAAACACCATATATTTT. It is translated as CASSLSWDSSPNTIYF.

Ten or more counts support this clonotype. The V gene is TRBV24-1, the J gene TRBJ2-1; D is perhaps TRBD2 (5 bases). The germline V and J ends were trimmed by 2 bases and 9 bases, with 19 bases remaining between them. The CDR3 runs to 16 residues. The germline V gene encodes CDR1 KGHDR and CDR2 SFDVKD. This CDR3 reads CATSDSSEWAAGEQFF. CDR3 sequence (DNA): TGTGCCACCAGTGATTCAAGCGAGTGGGCGGCGGGTGAGCAGTTCTTC.

About this clonotype: At one end the junction does not follow the germline gene, possibly because of a read error. This chain connects TRBV11-2 to TRBJ1-6, with TRBD1 matching over 10 bases. The length of the CDR3 is 14 residues. The germline gives CDR1 SGHAT, CDR2 FQNNGV. The CDR3 region has the DNA TGTGCCAGCAGCCCCGGGACAGGGGTTTTTCCCCCCCACTTT. This sequence encodes CASSPGTGVFPPHF.

This clonotype showed up many times. The V and J genes are TRBV6-6 and TRBJ2-2; 8 positions agree with TRBD1. V gave up 1 base and J gave up 3 bases; unmatched junction bases: 4. Germline CDR1 is MNHNY and CDR2 is SVGAGI (reference sequence). The CDR3 consists of 16 residues. The CDR3 reads CASSYYGGQDTGELFF. CDR3 nucleotide sequence: TGTGCCAGCAGTTACTACGGGGGACAGGACACCGGGGAGCTGTTTTTT.

This clonotype occurred many times. The chain couples TRBV5-6 to TRBJ2-4; D gene unclear. The CDR3 is 13 amino acids. V was cut by 2 bases and J by 6 bases, with 9 bases left in between. From germline, CDR1 is SGHDT and CDR2 YYEEEE. CDR3 in amino acids: CASSLGSLNIQYF. The CDR3 DNA reads as TGTGCCAGCAGCTTAGGCAGCCTAAACATTCAGTACTTC. The variable domain in full, completed from reference TRBV5-6 and TRBJ2-4, reads DAGVTQSPTHLIKTRGQQVTLRCSPKSGHDTVSWYQQALGQGPQFIFQYYEEEERQRGNFPDRFSGHQFPNYSSELNVNALLLGDSALYLCASSLGSLNIQYFGAGTRLSVL.

This chain uses TRBV19 with TRBJ2-2, with TRBD1 matching 7 bases. The CDR3 is 16 residues long. Unmatched junction bases numbered 10, after V lost 3 bases and J lost 6 bases. Germline assignment: CDR1 LNHDA and CDR2 SQIVND (reference sequence). This CDR3 is CASSILDRVGAGELFF. CDR3 DNA sequence: TGTGCCAGTAGTATCCTAGACAGGGTTGGGGCCGGGGAGCTGTTTTTT.

This sequence joins TRBV20-1 and TRBJ1-5, with D possibly matching TRBD1 (6 bases). CDR3 length: 14 residues. Trimming shortened V by 6 bases and J by 3 bases, and 15 bases separated the two germline ends. CDR1 is DFQATT and CDR2 is SNEGSKA in the germline V gene (reference sequence). For the CDR3, the DNA is TGCAGTGCCCGAGCGGGACACTTCAATCAGCCCCAGCATTTT. This sequence encodes CSARAGHFNQPQHF.

This clonotype was found many times. The chain joins TRBV24-1 to TRBJ2-7; 9 bases fit TRBD1. The CDR3 extends over 16 amino acids. Trimming cost V 3 bases and J 2 bases; bases outside gene matches: 7. Germline CDR1 KGHDR, CDR2 SFDVKD. The DNA of the CDR3 is TGTGCCACCAGTGATCTCCGGGACAGGGAGCCCTACGAGCAGTACTTC. Translating it yields CATSDLRDREPYEQYF.

The chain joins TRBV18 to TRBJ1-3; D is unresolved. V lost 3 bases, J lost 4 bases, and 13 bases lay in between. This CDR3 has 15 amino acids. Germline loops: CDR1 KGHSH, CDR2 LQKENI. The CDR3: CASSPQSNRGNTIYF. The CDR3 nucleotides are TGTGCCAGCTCACCTCAGAGCAACCGGGGAAACACCATATATTTT. Complete variable domain (other parts from reference TRBV18 and TRBJ1-3): NAGVMQNPRHLVRRRGQEARLRCSPMKGHSHVYWYRQLPEEGLKFMVYLQKENIIDESGMPKERFSAEFPKEGPSILRIQQVVRGDSAAYFCASSPQSNRGNTIYFGEGSWLTVV.

The CDR3 here is CASSRGSGGEQYF. The CDR3 DNA is TGTGCCAGCTCCCGGGGCTCCGGTGGAGAGCAGTACTTC. The chain carries TRBV27 and TRBJ2-7; D could derive from TRBD1 or TRBD2 (5 bases each). V shed 8 bases and J shed 7 bases, with 18 bases lying between them. Germline CDR1 is MNHEY and CDR2 is SMNVEV (reference sequence). This CDR3 comprises 13 residues.

Comment on this clonotype: A much larger clone lies one base from this, so it may be a read error. The J gene is TRBJ1-1, the V gene TRBV10-3; no clear D gene. Trimming stripped 7 bases from V and 1 base from J, with 13 bases between. This CDR3 contains 14 residues. In germline, CDR1 is ENHRY, CDR2 SYGVKD. CDR3 nucleotide sequence: TGTGCCATCAAGGAGGGCTCCGGGAACACTGAAGCTTTCTTT. Residues: CAIKEGSGNTEAFF.

On this clonotype: Just one base apart from a much larger clone, this may be a read error. V gene TRBV27 combines with J gene TRBJ2-3; 10 bases line up with TRBD2. CDR3 length: 18 residues. Germline V gene lookup returns CDR1 MNHEY and CDR2 SMNVEV (reference sequence). V dropped 10 bases and J dropped 4; count of bases not matched to a gene: 20. The CDR3 protein is CATQGGTSGALSPDTQYF. The DNA for the CDR3 is TGTGCCACCCAGGGGGGCACTAGCGGGGCCCTTAGCCCAGATACGCAGTATTTT.

There are many counts of this clonotype. The DNA of the CDR3 is TGTGCCAGCAGTCCACAGGGCTTGGGCACTGAAGCTTTCTTT. It yields the protein CASSPQGLGTEAFF. J is TRBJ1-1 and V is TRBV12-3 or TRBV12-4, with D perhaps matching TRBD1 (6 bases). The CDR3 consists of 14 residues. Trimming cost V 5 bases and J 4 bases, with 14 bases left between them.

This clonotype appeared a few times. The V gene is TRBV6-2 or TRBV6-3, the J gene TRBJ1-6; D not resolved. CDR1 is MNHEY, CDR2 SVGEGT, per germline. With 4 bases removed from V and 8 bases from J, the gap between germline ends came to 21 bases. CDR3 length: 17 amino acids. The CDR3 reads CASSFRSTLTGDSPLHF. CDR3 bases: TGTGCCAGCAGTTTCAGGTCCACCTTAACGGGCGATTCACCCCTCCACTTT.

This clonotype came up once. The gene calls are TRBV28 and TRBJ2-2; D gene unclear. Germline CDR1 reads MDHEN; CDR2 reads SYDVKM. The CDR3 is 15 residues long. V lost 3 bases and J 4 bases, leaving 12 bases between the germline ends. Here the CDR3 DNA reads TGTGCCAGCAGTTTGTTGGGATCTGGCACCGGGGAGCTGTTTTTT. Residues: CASSLLGSGTGELFF.

The chain combines TRBV20-1 with TRBJ2-1; TRBD2 aligns across 9 bases. Germline V lookup: CDR1 DFQATT, CDR2 SNEGSKA (reference sequence). This CDR3 has 15 amino acids. Losses at the gene ends were 7 bases for V and 1 base for J; bases not matched to a gene: 8. The CDR3 DNA reads TGCAGTGTCAATGAACTAGCGGGTTCCTACAATGAGCAGTTCTTC. It yields the protein CSVNELAGSYNEQFF.